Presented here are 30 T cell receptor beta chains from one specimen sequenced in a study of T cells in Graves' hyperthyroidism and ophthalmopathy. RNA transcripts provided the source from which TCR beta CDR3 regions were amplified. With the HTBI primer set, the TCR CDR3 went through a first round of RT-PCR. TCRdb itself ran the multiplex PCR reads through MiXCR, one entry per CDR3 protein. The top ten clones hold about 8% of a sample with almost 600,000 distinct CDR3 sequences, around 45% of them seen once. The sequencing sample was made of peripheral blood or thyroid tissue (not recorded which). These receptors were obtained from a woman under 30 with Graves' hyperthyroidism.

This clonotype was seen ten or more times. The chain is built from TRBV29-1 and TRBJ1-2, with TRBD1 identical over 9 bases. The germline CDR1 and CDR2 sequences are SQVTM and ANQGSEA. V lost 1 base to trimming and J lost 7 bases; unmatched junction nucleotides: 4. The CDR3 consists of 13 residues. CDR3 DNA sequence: TGCAGCGTTGAAGCCGGGACAGGGTCTGGCTACACCTTC. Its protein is CSVEAGTGSGYTF.

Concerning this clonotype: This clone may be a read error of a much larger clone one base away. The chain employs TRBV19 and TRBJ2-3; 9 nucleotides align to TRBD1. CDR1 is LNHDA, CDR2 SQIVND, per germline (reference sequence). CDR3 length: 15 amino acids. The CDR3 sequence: CVSTGWDRDADTQYF. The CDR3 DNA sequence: TGTGTCAGTACCGGCTGGGACAGGGATGCAGATACGCAGTATTTT.

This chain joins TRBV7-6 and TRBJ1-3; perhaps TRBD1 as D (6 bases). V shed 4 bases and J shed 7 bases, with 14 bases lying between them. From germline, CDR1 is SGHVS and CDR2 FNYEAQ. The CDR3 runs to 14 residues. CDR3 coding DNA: TGTGCCAGCAGCTCAAGAGGGGGTCGGAACACCATATATTTT. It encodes CASSSRGGRNTIYF. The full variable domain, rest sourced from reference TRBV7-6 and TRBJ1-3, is GAGVSQSPRYKVTKRGQDVALRCDPISGHVSLYWYRQALGQGPEFLTYFNYEAQQDKSGLPNDRFSAERPEGSISTLTIQRTEQRDSAMYRCASSSRGGRNTIYFGEGSWLTVV.

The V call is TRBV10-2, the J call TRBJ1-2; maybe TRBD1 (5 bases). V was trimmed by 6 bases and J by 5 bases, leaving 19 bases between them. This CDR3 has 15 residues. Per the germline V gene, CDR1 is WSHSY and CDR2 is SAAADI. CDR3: CASSSGTPYSYGYTF. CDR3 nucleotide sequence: TGCGCCAGCAGCTCCGGGACTCCTTATTCTTATGGCTACACCTTC.

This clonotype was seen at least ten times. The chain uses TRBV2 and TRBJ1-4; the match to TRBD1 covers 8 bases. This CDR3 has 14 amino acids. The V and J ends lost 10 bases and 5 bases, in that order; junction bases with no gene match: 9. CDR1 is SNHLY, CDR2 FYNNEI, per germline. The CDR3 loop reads CATKAGTGNEKLFF. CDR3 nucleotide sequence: TGTGCCACCAAAGCCGGGACAGGCAATGAAAAACTGTTTTTT.

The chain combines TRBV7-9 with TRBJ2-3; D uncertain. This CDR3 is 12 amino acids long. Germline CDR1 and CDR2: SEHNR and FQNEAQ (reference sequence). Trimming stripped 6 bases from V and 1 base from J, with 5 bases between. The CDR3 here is CASRVGTDTQYF. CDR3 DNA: TGTGCCAGCAGGGTAGGCACAGATACGCAGTATTTT.

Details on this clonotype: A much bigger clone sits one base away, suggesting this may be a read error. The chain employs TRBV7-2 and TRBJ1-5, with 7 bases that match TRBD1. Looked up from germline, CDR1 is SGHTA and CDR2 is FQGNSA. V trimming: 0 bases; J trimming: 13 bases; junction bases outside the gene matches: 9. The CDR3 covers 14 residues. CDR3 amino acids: CASSLAGGTDTQHF. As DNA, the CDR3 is TGTGCCAGCAGCTTAGCAGGGGGCACAGATACGCAGCATTTT. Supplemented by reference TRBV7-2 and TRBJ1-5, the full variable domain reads GAGVSQSPSNKVTEKGKDVELRCDPISGHTALYWYRQSLGQGLEFLIYFQGNSAPDKSGLPSDRFSAERTGGSVSTLTIQRTQQEDSAVYLCASSLAGGTDTQHFGDGTRLSIL.

CDR3 DNA sequence: TGTGCCAGCAGTTACTACAGGAATCAAGAGACCCAGTACTTC. Protein sequence: CASSYYRNQETQYF. The chain employs TRBV6-2 or TRBV6-3 and TRBJ2-5; D may be TRBD1 (5 bases). This CDR3 spans 14 amino acids. V was pared by 1 base and J by 2 bases, with 8 bases between. Germline V lookup: CDR1 MNHEY, CDR2 SVGEGT.

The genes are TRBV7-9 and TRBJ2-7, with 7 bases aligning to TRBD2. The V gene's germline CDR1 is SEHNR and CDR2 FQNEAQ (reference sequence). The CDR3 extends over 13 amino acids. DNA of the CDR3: TGTGCTAGACGGTCGGGAGGACATTACGAGCAGTACTTC. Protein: CARRSGGHYEQYF.

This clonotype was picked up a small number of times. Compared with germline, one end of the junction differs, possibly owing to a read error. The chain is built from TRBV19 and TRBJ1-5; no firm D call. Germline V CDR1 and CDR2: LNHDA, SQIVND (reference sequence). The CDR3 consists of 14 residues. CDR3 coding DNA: TGTGCCAGTAGTCTGGTGGCCTACAATGAGCCCCAGCATTTT. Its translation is CASSLVAYNEPQHF. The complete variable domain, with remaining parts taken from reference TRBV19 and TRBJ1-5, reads DGGITQSPKYLFRKEGQNVTLSCEQNLNHDAMYWYRQDPGQGLRLIYYSQIVNDFQKGDIAEGYSVSREKKESFPLTVTSAQKNPTAFYLCASSLVAYNEPQHFGDGTRLSIL.

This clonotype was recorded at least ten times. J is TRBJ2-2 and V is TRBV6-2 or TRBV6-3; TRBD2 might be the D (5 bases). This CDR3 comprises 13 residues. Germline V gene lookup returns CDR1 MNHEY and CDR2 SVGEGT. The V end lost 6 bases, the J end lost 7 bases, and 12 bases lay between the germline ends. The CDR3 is CASSSTSRGELFF. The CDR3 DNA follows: TGTGCCAGCAGCTCCACTAGTCGCGGGGAGCTGTTTTTT.

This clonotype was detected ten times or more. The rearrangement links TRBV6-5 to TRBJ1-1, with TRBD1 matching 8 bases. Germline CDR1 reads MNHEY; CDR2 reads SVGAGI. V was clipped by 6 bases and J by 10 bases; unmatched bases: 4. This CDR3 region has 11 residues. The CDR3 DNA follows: TGTGCCAGCAGCCAAGGACAGGGAGCTTTCTTT. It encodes CASSQGQGAFF.

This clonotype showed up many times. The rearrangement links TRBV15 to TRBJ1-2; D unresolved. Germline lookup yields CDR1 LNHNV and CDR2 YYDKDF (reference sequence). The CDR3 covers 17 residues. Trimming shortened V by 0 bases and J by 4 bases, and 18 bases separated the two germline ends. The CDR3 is CATSRDLGRQRSYGYTF. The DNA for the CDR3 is TGTGCCACCAGCAGAGATCTCGGCCGGCAACGGAGCTATGGCTACACCTTC.

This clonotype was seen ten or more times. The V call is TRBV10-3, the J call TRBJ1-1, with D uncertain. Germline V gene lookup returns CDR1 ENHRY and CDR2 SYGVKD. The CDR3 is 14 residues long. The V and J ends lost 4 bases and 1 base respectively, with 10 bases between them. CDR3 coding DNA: TGTGCCATCAGTGCCTCGAATACGAACACTGAAGCTTTCTTT. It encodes CAISASNTNTEAFF.

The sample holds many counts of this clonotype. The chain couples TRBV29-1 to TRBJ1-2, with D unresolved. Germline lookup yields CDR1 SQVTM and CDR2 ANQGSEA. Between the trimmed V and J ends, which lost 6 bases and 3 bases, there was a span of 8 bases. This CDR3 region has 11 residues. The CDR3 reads CSVARDYGYTF. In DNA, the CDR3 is TGCAGCGTAGCTAGGGACTATGGCTACACCTTC.

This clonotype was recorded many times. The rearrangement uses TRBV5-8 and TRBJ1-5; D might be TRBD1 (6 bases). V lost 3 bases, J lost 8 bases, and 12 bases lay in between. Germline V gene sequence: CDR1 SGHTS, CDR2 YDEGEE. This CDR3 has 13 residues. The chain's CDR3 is CASSSTGFKPQHF. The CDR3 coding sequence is TGTGCCAGCAGCTCAACAGGGTTCAAGCCCCAGCATTTT.

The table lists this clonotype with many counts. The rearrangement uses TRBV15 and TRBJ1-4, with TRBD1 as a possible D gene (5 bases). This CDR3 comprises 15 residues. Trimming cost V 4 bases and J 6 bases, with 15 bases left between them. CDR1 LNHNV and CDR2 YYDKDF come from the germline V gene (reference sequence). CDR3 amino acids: CATSTRDGRDEKLFF. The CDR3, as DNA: TGTGCCACCAGCACCCGGGACGGGAGGGATGAAAAACTGTTTTTT.

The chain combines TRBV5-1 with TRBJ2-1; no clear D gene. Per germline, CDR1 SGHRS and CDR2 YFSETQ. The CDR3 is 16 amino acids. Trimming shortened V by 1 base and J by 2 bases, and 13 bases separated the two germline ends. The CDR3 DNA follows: TGCGCCAGCAGCTTGCAAGGAAGCGAACCCTACAATGAGCAGTTCTTC. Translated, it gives CASSLQGSEPYNEQFF.

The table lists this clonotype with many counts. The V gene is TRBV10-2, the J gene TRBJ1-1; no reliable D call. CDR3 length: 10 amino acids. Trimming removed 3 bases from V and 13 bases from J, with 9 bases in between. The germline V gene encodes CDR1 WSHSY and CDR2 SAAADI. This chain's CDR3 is CASSEGASFF. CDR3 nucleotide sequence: TGCGCCAGCAGTGAAGGAGCGAGTTTCTTT.

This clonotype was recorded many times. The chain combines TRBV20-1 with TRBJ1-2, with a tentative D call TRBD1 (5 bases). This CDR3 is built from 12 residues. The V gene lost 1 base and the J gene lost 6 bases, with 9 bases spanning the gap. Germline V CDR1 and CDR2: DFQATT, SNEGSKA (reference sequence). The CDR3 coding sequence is TGCAGTGCTAGAGGGGGCCGGGATGGCTACACCTTC. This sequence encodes CSARGGRDGYTF.

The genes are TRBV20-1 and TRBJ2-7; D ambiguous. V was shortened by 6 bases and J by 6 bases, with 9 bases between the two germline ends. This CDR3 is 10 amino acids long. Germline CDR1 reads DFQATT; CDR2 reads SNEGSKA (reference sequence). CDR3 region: CSAKGIEQYF. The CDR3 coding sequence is TGCAGTGCCAAGGGAATCGAGCAGTACTTC.

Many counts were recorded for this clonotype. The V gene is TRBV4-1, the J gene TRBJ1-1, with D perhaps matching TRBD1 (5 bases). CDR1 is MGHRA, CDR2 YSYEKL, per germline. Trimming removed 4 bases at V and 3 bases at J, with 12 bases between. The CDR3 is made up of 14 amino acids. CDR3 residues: CASSLVQGDTEAFF. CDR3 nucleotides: TGCGCCAGCAGCCTAGTTCAGGGAGACACTGAAGCTTTCTTT.

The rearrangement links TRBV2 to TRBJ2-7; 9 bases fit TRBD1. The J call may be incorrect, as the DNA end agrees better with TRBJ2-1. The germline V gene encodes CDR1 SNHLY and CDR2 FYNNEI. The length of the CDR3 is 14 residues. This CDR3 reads CASSPEQGANEQFF. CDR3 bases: TGTGCCAGCAGTCCGGAACAGGGGGCTAATGAGCAGTTCTTC.

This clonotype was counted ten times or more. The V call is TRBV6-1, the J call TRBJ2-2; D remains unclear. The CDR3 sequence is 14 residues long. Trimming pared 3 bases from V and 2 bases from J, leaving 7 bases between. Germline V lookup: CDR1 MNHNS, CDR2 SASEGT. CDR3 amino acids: CASSDEYNTGELFF. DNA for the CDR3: TGTGCCAGCAGTGACGAATACAACACCGGGGAGCTGTTTTTT.

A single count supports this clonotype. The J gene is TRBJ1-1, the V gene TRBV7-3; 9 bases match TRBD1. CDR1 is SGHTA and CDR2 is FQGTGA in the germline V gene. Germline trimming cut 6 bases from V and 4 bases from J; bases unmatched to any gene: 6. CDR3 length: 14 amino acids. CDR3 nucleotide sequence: TGTGCCAGCAGTACTGGGACAGGGCGCACTGAAGCTTTCTTT. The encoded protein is CASSTGTGRTEAFF.

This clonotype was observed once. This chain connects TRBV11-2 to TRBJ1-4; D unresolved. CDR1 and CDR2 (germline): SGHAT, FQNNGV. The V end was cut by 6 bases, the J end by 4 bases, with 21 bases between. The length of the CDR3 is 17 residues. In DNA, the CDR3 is TGTGCCAGCAGACCCCGCCAGGTGGGAACAGTTAATGAAAAACTGTTTTTT. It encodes CASRPRQVGTVNEKLFF.

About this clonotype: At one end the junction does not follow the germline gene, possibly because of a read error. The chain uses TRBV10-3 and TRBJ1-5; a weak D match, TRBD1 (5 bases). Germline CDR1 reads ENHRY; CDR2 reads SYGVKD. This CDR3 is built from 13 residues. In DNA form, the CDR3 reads TGTGCCAGCAGTTACCCGGGAGGGGCACCCCAGCATTTT. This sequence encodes CASSYPGGAPQHF.

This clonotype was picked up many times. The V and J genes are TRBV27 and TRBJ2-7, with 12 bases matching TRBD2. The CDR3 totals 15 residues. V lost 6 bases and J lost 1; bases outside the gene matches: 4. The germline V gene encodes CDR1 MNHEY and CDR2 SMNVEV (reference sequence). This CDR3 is CASREGLAGSYEQYF. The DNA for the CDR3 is TGTGCCAGCAGAGAGGGACTAGCGGGTTCCTACGAGCAGTACTTC.

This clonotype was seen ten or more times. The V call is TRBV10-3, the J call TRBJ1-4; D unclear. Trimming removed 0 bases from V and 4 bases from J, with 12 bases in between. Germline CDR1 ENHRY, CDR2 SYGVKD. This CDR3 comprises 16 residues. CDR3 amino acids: CAISESSVVNNEKLFF. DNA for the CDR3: TGTGCCATCAGTGAGTCGTCAGTGGTAAATAATGAAAAACTGTTTTTT.

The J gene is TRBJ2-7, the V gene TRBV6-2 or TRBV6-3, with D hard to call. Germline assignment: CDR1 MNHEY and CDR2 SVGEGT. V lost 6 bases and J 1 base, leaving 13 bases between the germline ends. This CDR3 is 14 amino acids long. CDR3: CASRNDPFSYEQYF. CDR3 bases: TGTGCCAGCAGAAACGACCCATTTTCCTACGAGCAGTACTTC.